This T cell receptor beta chain comes out of a study of radiotherapy plus CTLA-4 blockade in lung cancer. Looking at the study overall: Objective responses were documented in around 20% of patients, with disease control in roughly 34%.

TCRdb keeps only in-frame clones here, not all; method: immunoSEQ multiplex PCR. The sample carries 55,000 to 80,000 clones, roughly 77% recorded once. Germline V gene lookup returns CDR1 MNHNY and CDR2 SVGAGI (reference sequence). V was trimmed by 7 bases and J by 4 bases, leaving 11 bases between them. The CDR3 spans 13 residues. General study points: In blood, after radiotherapy plus ipilimumab, tumor-derived TCR clones expanded.

For this clone: The target antigen is unknown.

This clonotype originated in a human donor with non-small cell lung cancer who had a complete response to radiotherapy plus ipilimumab. The chain is built from TRBV6-6 and TRBJ1-5; unclear D gene. The sequenced sample was peripheral blood, obtained from a patient treated with radiotherapy plus ipilimumab. CDR3 nucleotides: TGTGCCAGCACCCAGAGCAGGAATCAGCCCCAGCATTTT. Protein sequence: CASTQSRNQPQHF.